These T cell receptor beta chains were read from a single sample in a study of identical twins. TCRdb re-called the 5' RACE reads with MiXCR, one entry per CDR3 protein. The data contain some 240,000 distinct CDR3 sequences, around 8% of them singletons. These data are also associated with another study on yellow fever vaccine responses in identical twins.

Sequencing used CD8+ T cells sorted from blood. The source is a woman aged 18-29 years in good health. Both conserved end residues are trimmed from each CDR3. Fields, in order: clone size, V gene, CDR3 protein. Clone size, where shown, is once, few, many, or a class for clones that have expanded.

size: many; V: TRBV5-5; CDR3: ATDSYNEQF
size: few; V: TRBV6-4; CDR3: ASSTPGGNINGRLVGTDTQY
size: NA; V: TRBV27; CDR3: ASSLMVGQTETQY
size: NA; V: TRBV27; CDR3: ASGLLTSYEQY
size: few; V: TRBV9; CDR3: ASSVSGGDQETQY
size: many; V: TRBV29-1; CDR3: SVELAGGPEQY
size: NA; V: TRBV6-5; CDR3: ASSYSFGVGNWPGELF
size: NA; V: TRBV15; CDR3: ATSRDRGMNEQY
size: many; V: TRBV7-9; CDR3: ASSPQTMNTEAF
size: NA; V: TRBV10-2; CDR3: ASSEGQSLSEQY
size: NA; V: TRBV2; CDR3: ASSDLFATNEKLF
size: NA; V: TRBV4-2; CDR3: ASSQVPDMNTGELF
size: few; V: TRBV27; CDR3: ASSLSTGLLNEQF
size: NA; V: TRBV3-1; CDR3: ASSHPPRSRDTYEQY
size: NA; V: TRBV12-3/TRBV12-4; CDR3: ASSINRGVTEAF
size: NA; V: TRBV3-1; CDR3: ASRPGRDYPNTGELF
size: NA; V: TRBV30; CDR3: AWYREGDYEQY
size: few; V: TRBV20-1; CDR3: SATDYANTGELF
size: NA; V: TRBV27; CDR3: ASSLIQGADTQY
size: NA; V: TRBV20-1; CDR3: SARELAGEVGEQY
size: many; V: TRBV5-1; CDR3: ASSLEASGRRWYEQY
size: many; V: TRBV27; CDR3: ASSPWVGGNTDTQY
size: many; V: TRBV3-1; CDR3: ASSQERGPDPYEQY
size: many; V: TRBV5-1; CDR3: ASSLVFNLNEQF
size: many; V: TRBV4-3; CDR3: ASSQEAGLAGEQF
size: many; V: TRBV4-3; CDR3: ASSQDREGGAYEQY
size: few; V: TRBV20-1; CDR3: SARAGQANTGELF
size: few; V: TRBV27; CDR3: ASSSPRGGRYNEQF
size: few; V: TRBV5-6; CDR3: ASSLAEGGEKY
size: few; V: TRBV19; CDR3: ASIRGGYTGELF
size: NA; V: TRBV6-2/TRBV6-3; CDR3: ACSSLLTVNTEAF
size: NA; V: TRBV27; CDR3: ASRSFLAPMANEQF
size: many; V: TRBV4-3; CDR3: ASSQDSGGMDTQY
size: NA; V: TRBV11-3; CDR3: ASSLGLFNEQF
size: many; V: TRBV20-1; CDR3: SARDLGDSYEQY
size: many; V: TRBV12-3/TRBV12-4; CDR3: ASTERGGIYEQY
size: few; V: TRBV10-3; CDR3: AISESWLAGDTDTQY
size: few; V: TRBV6-1; CDR3: ASSEKPGVWQETQY
size: many; V: TRBV15; CDR3: ATSPDRYEQY
size: NA; V: TRBV5-6; CDR3: ASSSAGTGYGYT
size: few; V: TRBV11-2; CDR3: ASSLVAGTSGANVLT
size: few; V: TRBV7-2; CDR3: ASSRNQGGETQY
size: NA; V: TRBV3-1; CDR3: ASSHGNTGELF
size: few; V: TRBV5-1; CDR3: ASSLAVAGGVLETQY
size: NA; V: TRBV3-1; CDR3: ASGPISLTYEQY